Below are 15 T cell receptor beta chains sequenced from a single sample in a study of metastatic and nonmetastatic thyroid tumors. TCRdb used MiXCR to call clones anew from the PCR reads. The table lists under 15,000 clones, around a quarter of them singletons. No patient received treatment before thyroid surgery. The specimen was tumor tissue. These receptors were taken from a female donor with papillary thyroid cancer or a benign thyroid nodule (not recorded which). Some clones in this sample may be carry-over from other donors' samples.

This clone was detected a few times. This chain joins TRBV27 and TRBJ1-2; D possibly corresponds to TRBD1 (5 bases). Germline-derived CDR1 and CDR2 are MNHEY and SMNVEV (reference sequence). The CDR3 sequence is 16 residues long. With 5 bases removed from V and 4 bases from J, the gap between germline ends came to 20 bases. The CDR3 sequence: CASSALTAEVIYGYTF. The CDR3 nucleotides read TGTGCCAGCAGTGCACTGACAGCCGAAGTGATCTATGGCTACACCTTC.

This clone was recorded at least ten times. The V and J genes are TRBV5-1 and TRBJ2-7; 12 positions agree with TRBD2. V lost 4 bases to trimming and J lost 2 bases; unmatched junction nucleotides: 4. This CDR3 region has 15 residues. Germline loops: CDR1 SGHRS, CDR2 YFSETQ. CDR3 sequence: CASSAGLAGPYEQYF. The CDR3 nucleotides read TGCGCCAGCAGCGCGGGACTAGCGGGCCCCTACGAGCAGTACTTC.

This clone is judged medium-sized (0.01 to 0.1%). This rearrangement joins TRBV20-1 to TRBJ1-3; weak D call: TRBD1 (5 bases). CDR1 DFQATT and CDR2 SNEGSKA come from the germline V gene (reference sequence). The CDR3 extends over 15 amino acids. V lost 1 base and J 2 bases, leaving 12 bases between the germline ends. The CDR3 nucleotides are TGCAGTGCTAGAGGCGCCGGGACTGCTGGAAACACCATATATTTT. Translation gives CSARGAGTAGNTIYF.

This clone was seen repeatedly, ten times or more. A read error may produce the germline difference seen at one junction end. CDR3 sequence reads: CASSLGLRADTRYF. CDR3 sequence (DNA): TGTGCCAGCAGCTTGGGATTGAGGGCAGATACGCGGTATTTT. The chain uses TRBV11-3 and TRBJ2-3, with D possibly being TRBD2 (5 bases). Looked up from germline, CDR1 is SGHNT and CDR2 is YENEEA. This CDR3 has 14 amino acids.

There are a few counts of this clone. V usage is TRBV27 and J usage is TRBJ2-3; D is possibly TRBD1 (6 bases). Trimming cost V 7 bases and J 0 bases, with 11 bases left between them. Per germline, CDR1 MNHEY and CDR2 SMNVEV (reference sequence). This CDR3 is built from 14 residues. The CDR3 reads CASTGQNSTDTQYF. The CDR3 DNA sequence: TGTGCCAGCACGGGACAAAACAGCACAGATACGCAGTATTTT.

This clone was recorded only once. This chain connects TRBV20-1 to TRBJ2-3, with D unresolved. V was pared by 5 bases and J by 0 bases, with 12 bases between. Germline assignment: CDR1 DFQATT and CDR2 SNEGSKA (reference sequence). The CDR3 length is 14 residues. CDR3: CSARTPASTDTQYF. The CDR3 DNA reads as TGCAGTGCTCGCACACCCGCTAGCACAGATACGCAGTATTTT.

This clone occurred a few times. The chain carries TRBV11-2 and TRBJ2-3; D not resolved. V gave up 3 bases and J gave up 0 bases, with 7 bases separating them. Germline V gene lookup returns CDR1 SGHAT and CDR2 FQNNGV. The CDR3 contains 14 residues. The CDR3 nucleotides read TGTGCCAGCAGCTTTTTGGCCAGCACAGATACGCAGTATTTT. Protein product: CASSFLASTDTQYF.

This clone is medium-sized (0.01 to 0.1%) in the sample. The chain has TRBV20-1 and TRBJ2-1; possibly TRBD2 for D (6 bases). Germline V gene lookup returns CDR1 DFQATT and CDR2 SNEGSKA (reference sequence). The CDR3 is made up of 17 amino acids. V was cut by 0 bases and J by 6 bases, with 21 bases left in between. The CDR3, as DNA: TGCAGTGCTAGAGAAGCACTGGGACTGGGGCCGGGCAATGAGCAGTTCTTC. Protein sequence: CSAREALGLGPGNEQFF.

The rearrangement uses TRBV7-2 and TRBJ1-3, with 7 bases aligning to TRBD1. Looked up from germline, CDR1 is SGHTA and CDR2 is FQGNSA. There are 15 residues in the CDR3. The junction had 6 bases not matched to a gene; V was cut back by 3 bases and J by 4 bases. CDR3 residues: CASSFQGVGGNTIYF. The CDR3 DNA reads as TGTGCCAGCAGCTTCCAGGGGGTAGGCGGAAACACCATATATTTT.

As concerns this clone: One junction end disagrees with the germline gene, perhaps due to a read error. This sequence joins TRBV11-2 and TRBJ2-3; D possibly uses TRBD1 or TRBD2 (5 bases each). This CDR3 has 15 amino acids. The germline gives CDR1 SGHAT, CDR2 FQNNGV. In DNA form, the CDR3 reads TGTGCCAGCAGCTTAGACGGGACGAGCAAAGATACGCAGTATTTT. Its translation: CASSLDGTSKDTQYF.

There are a few counts of this clone. The V and J genes are TRBV6-4 and TRBJ2-7; the D gene is possibly TRBD2 (5 bases). This CDR3 region has 14 residues. In germline, CDR1 is MRHNA, CDR2 SNTAGT. V dropped 6 bases and J dropped 0 bases, with 12 bases sitting between them. CDR3 bases: TGTGCCAGCAGCCTCCGGAGGTTCTCCTACGAGCAGTACTTC. Residues: CASSLRRFSYEQYF.

This clone was counted between two and nine times. The V call is TRBV24-1, the J call TRBJ2-7; D may match TRBD1 or TRBD2 (5 bases each). This CDR3 contains 12 residues. CDR1 KGHDR and CDR2 SFDVKD come from the germline V gene. Trimming stripped 8 bases from V and 12 bases from J, with 19 bases between. CDR3 in DNA: TGTGCCACCACGCCAACCCAGGGACGAGGGTACGTC. It codes for CATTPTQGRGYV.

Note on this clone: Mismatch with germline at one junction end may stem from a read error. Written as DNA, the CDR3 is TGTGCCAGCAGTGAGGGCAGGGGTCCCAATCATCCCCAGCATTTT. This codes for CASSEGRGPNHPQHF. The V call is TRBV6-4, the J call TRBJ1-5, with a possible D match to TRBD1 (6 bases). CDR3 length: 15 residues. Germline V CDR1 and CDR2: MRHNA, SNTAGT.

This clone showed up many times. Just one base apart from a much larger clone, this may be a read error. Because the CDR3 is missing its conserved closing phenylalanine or tryptophan, this is likely a read error. The chain recombines TRBV20-1 with TRBJ2-5; D possibly corresponds to TRBD1 (5 bases). CDR1 is DFQATT and CDR2 is SNEGSKA in the germline V gene (reference sequence). V lost 2 bases and J 0 bases, leaving 13 bases between the germline ends. The CDR3 is 15 amino acids. The CDR3 DNA reads as TGCAGTGCTAGAAAAGGGCAGACAGACCAAGAGACCCAGTACCTC. Translation gives CSARKGQTDQETQYL.

The chain carries TRBV18 and TRBJ2-1; 8 positions match TRBD2. Germline V gene data show CDR1 as KGHSH and CDR2 as LQKENI. The V segment lost 3 bases and the J segment 3 bases; nucleotides outside the gene matches: 1. The CDR3 covers 14 residues. Here the CDR3 DNA reads TGTGCCAGCTCACCCGGGACTAGCTACAATGAGCAGTTCTTC. This encodes CASSPGTSYNEQFF.